Sequencing of this TCR beta chain was carried out in a study of T cell responses to AZD1222 COVID-19 vaccine. Study-level points and caveats: Donors, mostly white British, included more females; clonal diversity was possibly underestimated. Samples come after the peak T cell response, not at day 14. Just 6 or 7 AZD1222 recipients were seropositive at baseline.

Only in-frame clones appear in the TCRdb table, and some are missing; sequencing was by immunoSEQ multiplex PCR. Of about 190,000 clones in the sample, roughly 88% were seen once. To note about this clone: Antigen: not known.

The receptor was isolated from an adult in good health. The sample in question was peripheral blood, obtained on day 0 of AZD1222 vaccination.

The DNA for the CDR3 is TGTGCCACTGGACAGCGTTACTACAATGAGCAGTTCTTC. Translation: CATGQRYYNEQFF. The chain combines TRBV19 with TRBJ2-1; a possible D gene is TRBD1 (6 bases). The V gene lost 10 bases and the J gene lost 3 bases, with 13 bases spanning the gap. This CDR3 comprises 13 residues. The germline CDR1 and CDR2 sequences are LNHDA and SQIVND (reference sequence).